The 19 T cell receptor beta chains listed next were all sequenced from one sample in a study of cytomegalovirus exposure and HLA in healthy donors. It was with 60 Vbeta and 13 Jbeta primers that the PCR ran. Clones were sequenced by immunoSEQ multiplex PCR, and TCRdb holds only the in-frame ones, with some missing. Seen here are about 180,000 clones, roughly 82% observed once, and the top ten hold more than 0.45%. Sequencing was carried out using PBMCs. The receptor source for this set is a woman in her 50s in good health and CMV-seronegative.

The V gene is TRBV12-5, the J gene TRBJ2-1; no reliable D call. V gave up 0 bases and J gave up 7 bases, with 7 bases separating them. The CDR3 spans 13 residues. Germline V gene sequence: CDR1 LGHNT, CDR2 FRNRAP. The CDR3 sequence is CASGLVLQNEQFF. As DNA, the CDR3 is TGTGCTAGTGGTTTGGTATTACAAAATGAGCAGTTCTTC.

The V call is TRBV18, the J call TRBJ1-5; TRBD1 aligns across 7 bases. Germline V gene data show CDR1 as KGHSH and CDR2 as LQKENI. This CDR3 is 17 amino acids long. V shed 4 bases and J 2 bases; nucleotides not matched to a gene: 11. CDR3 bases: TGTGCCAGCTCACAGGGGACAGCCACAGGAGGCAATCAGCCCCAGCATTTT. It encodes CASSQGTATGGNQPQHF. Using reference TRBV18 and TRBJ1-5 for the parts outside the CDR3, the full variable domain is NAGVMQNPRHLVRRRGQEARLRCSPMKGHSHVYWYRQLPEEGLKFMVYLQKENIIDESGMPKERFSAEFPKEGPSILRIQQVVRGDSAAYFCASSQGTATGGNQPQHFGDGTRLSIL.

The J gene is TRBJ1-5, the V gene TRBV19; D unclear. CDR3 size: 15 residues. V was clipped by 3 bases and J by 2 bases, with 11 bases between them. Germline assignment: CDR1 LNHDA and CDR2 SQIVND (reference sequence). DNA for the CDR3: TGTGCCAGTAGTATCATGAGTTTTGGCAATCAGCCCCAGCATTTT. This translates into CASSIMSFGNQPQHF.

Points on this clone: Its ends do not fully match the called genes, so a read error is possible. The J gene is TRBJ1-3, the V gene TRBV2; no firm D call. This CDR3 has 17 amino acids. Germline V gene sequence: CDR1 SNHLY, CDR2 FYNNEI. CDR3 region: CASSGSGSTFSGNTVYF. The CDR3 DNA follows: TGTGCCAGCAGTGGGTCGGGTTCCACATTCTCTGGAAACACCGTATATTTT.

This rearrangement joins TRBV7-9 to TRBJ2-7; 12 bases align to TRBD2. Germline V gene sequence: CDR1 SEHNR, CDR2 FQNEAQ (reference sequence). With V trimmed by 2 bases and J by 3 bases, 8 bases remained unmatched. This CDR3 has 17 amino acids. CDR3 sequence (DNA): TGTGCCAGCAGCTTACGACTAGCGGGAGACCGACTCTACGAGCAGTACTTC. Encoded protein: CASSLRLAGDRLYEQYF.

The chain carries TRBV5-1 and TRBJ2-2; D is perhaps TRBD1 (7 bases). CDR1 is SGHRS and CDR2 is YFSETQ in the germline V gene. The CDR3 is 14 residues long. Trimming cost V 5 bases and J 6 bases, with 14 bases left between them. The CDR3: CASRLLRGAGELFF. As DNA, the CDR3 is TGCGCCAGCAGACTCCTCAGGGGGGCCGGGGAGCTGTTTTTT. Drawing the rest from reference TRBV5-1 and TRBJ2-2, the complete variable domain is KAGVTQTPRYLIKTRGQQVTLSCSPISGHRSVSWYQQTPGQGLQFLFEYFSETQRNKGNFPGRFSGRQFSNSRSEMNVSTLELGDSALYLCASRLLRGAGELFFGEGSRLTVL.

The rearrangement uses TRBV7-8 and TRBJ2-7; TRBD1 is a possible D gene (5 bases). Germline V lookup: CDR1 SGHVS, CDR2 FQNEAQ. V lost 1 base and J lost 2, with 9 bases in between. The CDR3 is made up of 14 amino acids. The CDR3 DNA reads TGTGCCAGCAGCTTAGTTGGGGCGACCTACGAGCAGTACTTC. This sequence encodes CASSLVGATYEQYF.

The chain is built from TRBV4-3 and TRBJ2-1; D not certain. This CDR3 spans 15 amino acids. Germline V gene sequence: CDR1 LGHNA, CDR2 YSLEER. V was pared by 1 base and J by 4 bases, with 11 bases between. DNA for the CDR3: TGCGCCAGCAGCCAAGTTTTCGGCGGTTACAATGAGCAGTTCTTC. Translating it yields CASSQVFGGYNEQFF.

The chain has TRBV5-1 and TRBJ2-3; no definite D call. The ends were cut back, 0 bases at V and 0 bases at J, with 8 bases in the middle. CDR1 and CDR2 (germline): SGHRS, YFSETQ. The CDR3 sequence is 15 residues long. CDR3 in amino acids: CASSLGPVSTDTQYF. In DNA form, the CDR3 reads TGCGCCAGCAGCTTGGGCCCAGTTAGCACAGATACGCAGTATTTT.

The rearrangement joins TRBV18 to TRBJ1-2; no clear D. CDR1 and CDR2 (germline): KGHSH, LQKENI. Trimming stripped 2 bases from V and 9 bases from J, with 13 bases between. The CDR3 has 13 amino acids. CDR3 loop: CASSPDKDRSYTF. As DNA, the CDR3 is TGTGCCAGCTCACCAGACAAGGATAGAAGCTACACCTTC.

This chain joins TRBV9 and TRBJ1-2; weak D call: TRBD1 (6 bases). This CDR3 region has 14 residues. V lost 3 bases to trimming and J lost 8 bases, with 17 bases between them. CDR1 is SGDLS and CDR2 is YYNGEE in the germline V gene. CDR3 loop: CASSARTAKGGYTF. CDR3 coding DNA: TGTGCCAGCAGCGCCCGGACAGCGAAGGGGGGCTACACCTTC.

The chain links TRBV10-1 to TRBJ2-3; a weak D match, TRBD2 (6 bases). Germline V gives CDR1 WNHNN, CDR2 SYGVQD (reference sequence). The CDR3 has 15 amino acids. The V end lost 2 bases, the J end lost 6 bases, and 15 bases lay between the germline ends. The CDR3 DNA sequence: TGCGCCAGCAGTGAGACGGTGGGGGGTCCGGATACGCAGTATTTT. This encodes CASSETVGGPDTQYF.

The genes are TRBV5-1 and TRBJ1-1; no clear D. Deletions cut 3 bases from V and 6 bases from J, with 12 bases between. CDR3 length equals 13 residues. The germline CDR1 and CDR2 sequences are SGHRS and YFSETQ. The CDR3 DNA sequence: TGCGCCAGCAGCTCGGGAGGTTTCGCTGAAGCTTTCTTT. It yields the protein CASSSGGFAEAFF.

The chain couples TRBV29-1 to TRBJ2-1; 10 bases are a match to TRBD2. The J segment lost 8 bases and the V segment lost 4 bases, leaving 8 bases of the junction unmatched. The CDR3 runs to 14 residues. Per the germline V gene, CDR1 is SQVTM and CDR2 is ANQGSEA. Here the CDR3 reads CSVVPSGSPDEQFF. The CDR3 coding sequence is TGCAGCGTTGTGCCTAGCGGGAGCCCCGATGAGCAGTTCTTC.

The rearrangement uses TRBV6-5 and TRBJ2-2; D is unclear. Germline lookup yields CDR1 MNHEY and CDR2 SVGAGI. The CDR3 is made up of 14 amino acids. Trimming cost V 2 bases and J 0 bases, with 4 bases left between them. CDR3 loop: CASSYTANTGELFF. CDR3 DNA sequence: TGTGCCAGCAGTTACACAGCGAACACCGGGGAGCTGTTTTTT.

This clone has just a few counts. CDR3 sequence: CASSLGQGTNEKLFF. The CDR3 DNA reads TGTGCCAGCAGCTTGGGACAGGGGACTAATGAAAAACTGTTTTTT. The rearrangement joins TRBV13 to TRBJ1-4; 10 nucleotides match TRBD1. Germline CDR1 is PRHDT and CDR2 is FYEKMQ (reference sequence). V shed 3 bases and J 2 bases; nucleotides not matched to a gene: 0. This CDR3 is built from 15 residues.

This clone appeared a single time. The chain couples TRBV28 to TRBJ2-3; D uncertain. Germline V lookup: CDR1 MDHEN, CDR2 SYDVKM. This CDR3 has 12 amino acids. With 5 bases removed from V and 5 bases from J, the gap between germline ends came to 8 bases. CDR3 DNA sequence: TGTGCCAGCAGTAGCGCGAAAGATACGCAGTATTTT. This codes for CASSSAKDTQYF.

This chain links TRBV19 with TRBJ1-3, with D maybe TRBD1 (6 bases). V was trimmed by 8 bases and J by 8 bases, leaving 19 bases between them. From germline, CDR1 is LNHDA and CDR2 SQIVND (reference sequence). The CDR3 loop spans 14 amino acids. CDR3 residues: CASCPDSGRDTIYF. The CDR3 nucleotides read TGTGCCAGTTGCCCGGACAGCGGAAGGGACACCATATATTTT.

In DNA form, the CDR3 reads TGTGCCAGCAGCCTCCGGGGGGGGGCCGAGGGGACGCAGTATTTT. Protein product: CASSLRGGAEGTQYF. The J gene is TRBJ2-3, the V gene TRBV7-2, with 8 bases lining up with TRBD2. Losses at the gene ends were 5 bases for V and 9 bases for J; bases not matched to a gene: 13. This CDR3 comprises 15 residues. The germline CDR1 and CDR2 sequences are SGHTA and FQGNSA.